The clone carrying this TCR beta chain showed up many times. These data are taken from a study of tumor-infiltrating lymphocytes in oesophageal squamous cell carcinoma. Germline CDR1 reads MNHNS; CDR2 reads SASEGT. The CDR3 consists of 15 residues. Trimming shortened V by 5 bases and J by 1 base, and 12 bases separated the two germline ends. TCRdb independently ran MiXCR on the PCR reads; one entry per CDR3 protein. The table includes approximately 2,700 distinct CDR3 sequences, 14% to 15% detected once. The rearrangement uses TRBV6-1 and TRBJ1-5; the D gene is possibly TRBD1 (5 bases). This TCR was sampled from a male donor with esophageal squamous cell carcinoma. Sequenced input: esophageal tumor tissue. CDR3 protein: CASSPSGGSNQPQHF. In DNA, the CDR3 is TGTGCCAGCAGTCCTTCTGGGGGGAGCAATCAGCCCCAGCATTTT.